This TCR beta chain was sequenced for a study of T cells in Graves' hyperthyroidism and ophthalmopathy. Overall study results and limits: Ophthalmopathy stood apart from stable hyperthyroidism in a 13 V-J model. Blood held most thyroid clonotypes expanded above 0.001 frequency.

It was considered stable Graves' hyperthyroidism when ophthalmopathy did not progress within 18 months. The hyperthyroidism was newly diagnosed and had lasted under 2 months; the patients were aged 18 to 65. RNA transcripts served as the template for amplifying TCR beta CDR3 regions. The study used the HTBI primer set for a first-round RT-PCR of the TCR CDR3. Via MiXCR, TCRdb re-called the multiplex PCR reads, giving one row per CDR3 protein. The data show about 560,000 distinct CDR3 sequences, with 16% seen just once and under 20% held by the top ten. About this clonotype: The antigen is undetermined.

Input material: blood. This TCR came from a woman under 30 with Graves' hyperthyroidism.

CDR3 sequence (DNA): TGTGCCAGCAGCTTAGCAGGGGACAGTTTATACAATGAGCAGTTCTTC. Translation gives CASSLAGDSLYNEQFF. The chain employs TRBV7-8 and TRBJ2-1, with TRBD1 identical over 7 bases. The CDR3 extends over 16 amino acids. Germline loops: CDR1 SGHVS, CDR2 FQNEAQ. The V segment lost 0 bases and the J segment 4 bases; nucleotides outside the gene matches: 6.